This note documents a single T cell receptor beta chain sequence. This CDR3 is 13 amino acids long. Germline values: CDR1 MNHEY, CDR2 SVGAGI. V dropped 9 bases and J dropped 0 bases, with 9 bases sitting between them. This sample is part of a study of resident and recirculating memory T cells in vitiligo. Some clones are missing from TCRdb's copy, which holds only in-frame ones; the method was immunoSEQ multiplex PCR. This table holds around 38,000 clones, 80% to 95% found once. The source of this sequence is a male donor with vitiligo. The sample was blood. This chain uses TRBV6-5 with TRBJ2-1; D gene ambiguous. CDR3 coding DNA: TGTGCCAGTACAGAGAGCTCCTACAATGAGCAGTTCTTC. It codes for CASTESSYNEQFF.